This T cell receptor beta chain came from a study of blood T cell repertoires in COVID-19. Study details: Sites in the United States, Italy and Spain provided acute and convalescent COVID-19 samples. Nucleic acid was either cDNA or gDNA, and it came from T cells, B-cell-depleted T cells, or PBMCs.

Germline V gives CDR1 KGHSH, CDR2 LQKENI. Germline trimming cut 2 bases from V and 3 bases from J; bases unmatched to any gene: 2. This CDR3 is 14 amino acids long. In the source study's methods: It was from reference gene primer amplification that nucleated cell counts were estimated. The protocol was immunoSEQ multiplex PCR, while the TCRdb copy is restricted to in-frame clones and leaves out a portion. Clone size and the V and J calls come from that table; the DNA yielded D and trimming. The sample has 130,000 or so clones, approximately 81% seen once; the top ten hold over 1.1%. The genes are TRBV18 and TRBJ2-3; 7 bases match TRBD2. The material sequenced was peripheral blood. The TCR sequence derives from a man between 60 and 75 years old with acute or convalescent COVID-19. For the CDR3, the DNA is TGTGCCAGCTCACCAAACGGGGGGACAGATACGCAGTATTTT. This codes for CASSPNGGTDTQYF.